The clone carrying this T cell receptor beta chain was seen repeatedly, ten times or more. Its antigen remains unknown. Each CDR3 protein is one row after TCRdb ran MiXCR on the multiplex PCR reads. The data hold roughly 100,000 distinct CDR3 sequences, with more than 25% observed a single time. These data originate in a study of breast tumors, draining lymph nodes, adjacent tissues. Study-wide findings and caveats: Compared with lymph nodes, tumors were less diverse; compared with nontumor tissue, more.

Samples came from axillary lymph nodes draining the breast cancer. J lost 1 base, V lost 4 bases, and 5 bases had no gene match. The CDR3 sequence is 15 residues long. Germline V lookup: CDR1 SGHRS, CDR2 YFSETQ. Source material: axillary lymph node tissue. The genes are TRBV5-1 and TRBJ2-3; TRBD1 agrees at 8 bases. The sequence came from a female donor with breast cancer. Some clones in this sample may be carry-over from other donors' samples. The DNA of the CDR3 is TGCGCCAGCAGCCCGGGGGACAGGCGCACAGATACGCAGTATTTT. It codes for CASSPGDRRTDTQYF. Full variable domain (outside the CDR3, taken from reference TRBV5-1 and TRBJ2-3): KAGVTQTPRYLIKTRGQQVTLSCSPISGHRSVSWYQQTPGQGLQFLFEYFSETQRNKGNFPGRFSGRQFSNSRSEMNVSTLELGDSALYLCASSPGDRRTDTQYFGPGTRLTVL.